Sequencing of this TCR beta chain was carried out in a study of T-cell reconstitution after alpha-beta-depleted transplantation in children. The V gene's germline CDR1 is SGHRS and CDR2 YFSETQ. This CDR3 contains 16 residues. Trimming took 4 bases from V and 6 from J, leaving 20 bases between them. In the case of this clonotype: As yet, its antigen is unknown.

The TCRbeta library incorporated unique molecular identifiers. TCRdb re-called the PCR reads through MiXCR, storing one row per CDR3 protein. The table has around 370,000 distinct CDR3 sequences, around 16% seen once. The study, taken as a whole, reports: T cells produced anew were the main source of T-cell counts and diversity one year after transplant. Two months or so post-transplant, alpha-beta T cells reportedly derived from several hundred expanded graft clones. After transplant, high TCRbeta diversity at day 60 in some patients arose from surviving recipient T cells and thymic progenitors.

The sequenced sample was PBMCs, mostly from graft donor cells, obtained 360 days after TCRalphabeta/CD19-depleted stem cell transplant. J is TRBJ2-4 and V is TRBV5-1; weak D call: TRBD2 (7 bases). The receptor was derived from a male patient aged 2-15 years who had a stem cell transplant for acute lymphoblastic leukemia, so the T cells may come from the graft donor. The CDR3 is CASSPGGGSRRNIQYF. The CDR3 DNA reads TGCGCCAGCAGCCCCGGGGGCGGGAGTCGTCGAAACATTCAGTACTTC. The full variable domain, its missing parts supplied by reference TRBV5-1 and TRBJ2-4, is KAGVTQTPRYLIKTRGQQVTLSCSPISGHRSVSWYQQTPGQGLQFLFEYFSETQRNKGNFPGRFSGRQFSNSRSEMNVSTLELGDSALYLCASSPGGGSRRNIQYFGAGTRLSVL.